Each of the 10 T cell receptor beta chains below was sequenced from the same sample in a study of a mutant IDH1 vaccine in newly diagnosed glioma. The method was immunoSEQ multiplex PCR; TCRdb's version includes in-frame clones alone and lacks a portion of them. The table shows about 51,000 clones, with around 80% occurring only once. Time point of the sample: baseline, week 1 (first vaccination visit). The treatment here: pre-vaccination baseline after standard-of-care therapy. The sequences come from PBMCs, collected from a glioma patient treated with radiotherapy, temozolomide or both. The receptor set was obtained from a woman aged 40 to 55 with glioma.

The chain employs TRBV29-1 and TRBJ1-6, with D perhaps TRBD1 (6 bases). V lost 7 bases and J lost 7, with 11 bases in between. The CDR3 has 12 residues. Per germline, CDR1 SQVTM and CDR2 ANQGSEA. The CDR3 protein is CSARTANSPLHF. The CDR3 nucleotides are TGCAGCGCCCGGACAGCAAATTCACCCCTCCACTTT.

This clone was seen only a few times. This chain connects TRBV2 to TRBJ1-1; TRBD1 agrees at 7 bases. The germline V gene encodes CDR1 SNHLY and CDR2 FYNNEI. After removal of 4 bases from V and 4 bases from J, the junction contained 6 bases not matched to a gene. The CDR3 is 14 amino acids. The CDR3 nucleotides are TGTGCCAGCAGTGCCAATACAGGGGCCACTGAAGCTTTCTTT. Translation gives CASSANTGATEAFF.

Written as DNA, the CDR3 is TGCGCCAGCAGTGAGTCGGCGAGGGGAAACACCATATATTTT. Translated: CASSESARGNTIYF. V gene TRBV10-1 combines with J gene TRBJ1-3; D call uncertain. This CDR3 is built from 14 residues. Germline CDR1 WNHNN, CDR2 SYGVQD (reference sequence). V was shortened by 0 bases and J by 4 bases, with 7 bases between the two germline ends.

The CDR3 region has the DNA TGTGCCAGCAGCACCGACAGGCTGAGTGCTGGAAACACCATATATTTT. This translates into CASSTDRLSAGNTIYF. The rearrangement joins TRBV7-6 to TRBJ1-3; D might be TRBD1 (6 bases). Germline V gene sequence: CDR1 SGHVS, CDR2 FNYEAQ. The V end lost 5 bases, the J end lost 2 bases, and 16 bases lay between the germline ends. CDR3 length: 16 residues.

This sequence joins TRBV6-6 and TRBJ1-1; no definite D call. CDR3 length: 14 amino acids. The V gene lost 5 bases and the J gene lost 1 base, with 11 bases spanning the gap. CDR1 and CDR2 (germline): MNHNY, SVGAGI (reference sequence). In DNA form, the CDR3 reads TGTGCCAGCAGTGACGGACGGGCGAACACTGAAGCTTTCTTT. Protein: CASSDGRANTEAFF.

J is TRBJ1-2 and V is TRBV5-8, with D perhaps matching TRBD1 (5 bases). The CDR3 length is 12 residues. V lost 6 bases and J lost 7, with 13 bases in between. Germline V gene data show CDR1 as SGHTS and CDR2 as YDEGEE. CDR3 residues: CASTFGTSGYTF. The CDR3 DNA is TGTGCCAGCACCTTCGGGACTTCTGGCTACACCTTC.

The V call is TRBV14, the J call TRBJ1-2; 9 bases line up with TRBD1. The germline CDR1 and CDR2 sequences are SGHDN and FVKESK. V was pared by 0 bases and J by 4 bases, with 9 bases of the junction left unmatched. The CDR3 has 17 residues. CDR3 region: CASSQDLGTGLTYGYTF. Written as DNA, the CDR3 is TGTGCCAGCAGCCAAGACCTGGGGACAGGGCTCACCTATGGCTACACCTTC.

The CDR3 sequence is CAWSFLIGRPRGSYEQYF. In DNA form, the CDR3 reads TGTGCCTGGAGTTTCCTAATCGGACGGCCACGTGGCTCCTACGAGCAGTACTTC. The gene calls are TRBV30 and TRBJ2-7; D gene uncertain. The germline V and J ends were trimmed by 2 bases and 0 bases, with 23 bases remaining between them. The CDR3 totals 18 residues. Looked up from germline, CDR1 is GTSNPN and CDR2 is SVGIG (reference sequence).

The chain carries TRBV2 and TRBJ2-7; D perhaps matches TRBD1 (6 bases). Germline V gene sequence: CDR1 SNHLY, CDR2 FYNNEI. The CDR3 extends over 14 amino acids. The germline V and J ends were trimmed by 5 bases and 3 bases, with 14 bases remaining between them. The CDR3, as DNA: TGTGCCAGCAGTTACCACAGGGAGAGCTACGAGCAGTACTTC. Encoded protein: CASSYHRESYEQYF. Full variable domain (rest looked up from reference TRBV2 and TRBJ2-7): EPEVTQTPSHQVTQMGQEVILRCVPISNHLYFYWYRQILGQKVEFLVSFYNNEISEKSEIFDDQFSVERPDGSNFTLKIRSTKLEDSAMYFCASSYHRESYEQYFGPGTRLTVT.

This chain links TRBV10-3 with TRBJ2-1, with D possibly matching TRBD2 (5 bases). The CDR3 covers 15 residues. The V gene's germline CDR1 is ENHRY and CDR2 SYGVKD. Trimming shortened V by 4 bases and J by 0 bases, and 10 bases separated the two germline ends. CDR3 DNA sequence: TGTGCCATCAGTGTTACGACTAACTCCTACAATGAGCAGTTCTTC. It translates to CAISVTTNSYNEQFF.